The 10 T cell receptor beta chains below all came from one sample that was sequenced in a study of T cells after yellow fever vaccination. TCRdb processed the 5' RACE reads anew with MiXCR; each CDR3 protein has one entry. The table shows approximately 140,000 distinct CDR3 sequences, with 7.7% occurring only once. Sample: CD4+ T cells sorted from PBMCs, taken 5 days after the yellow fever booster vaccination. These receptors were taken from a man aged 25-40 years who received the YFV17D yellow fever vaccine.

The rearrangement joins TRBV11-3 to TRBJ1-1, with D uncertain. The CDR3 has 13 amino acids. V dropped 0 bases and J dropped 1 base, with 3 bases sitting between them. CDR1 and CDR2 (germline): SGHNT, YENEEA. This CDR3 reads CASSLDWNTEAFF. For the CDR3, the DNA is TGTGCCAGCAGCTTAGATTGGAACACTGAAGCTTTCTTT. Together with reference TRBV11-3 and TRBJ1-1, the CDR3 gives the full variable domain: EAGVVQSPRYKIIEKKQPVAFWCNPISGHNTLYWYLQNLGQGPELLIRYENEEAVDDSQLPKDRFSAERLKGVDSTLKIQPAELGDSAVYLCASSLDWNTEAFFGQGTRLTVV.

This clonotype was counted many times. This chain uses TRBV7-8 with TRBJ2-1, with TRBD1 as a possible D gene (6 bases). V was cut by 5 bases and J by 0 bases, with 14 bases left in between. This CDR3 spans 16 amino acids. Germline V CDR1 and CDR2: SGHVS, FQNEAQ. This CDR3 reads CASSMGQISSYNEQFF. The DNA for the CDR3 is TGTGCCAGCAGCATGGGACAAATTAGCTCCTACAATGAGCAGTTCTTC.

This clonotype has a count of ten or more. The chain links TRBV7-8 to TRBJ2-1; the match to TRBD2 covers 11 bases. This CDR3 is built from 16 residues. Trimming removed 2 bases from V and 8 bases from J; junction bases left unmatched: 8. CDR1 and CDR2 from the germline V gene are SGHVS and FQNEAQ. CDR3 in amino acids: CASSLKLAGVGDEQFF. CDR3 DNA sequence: TGTGCCAGCAGCTTAAAACTAGCGGGAGTAGGCGATGAGCAGTTCTTC.

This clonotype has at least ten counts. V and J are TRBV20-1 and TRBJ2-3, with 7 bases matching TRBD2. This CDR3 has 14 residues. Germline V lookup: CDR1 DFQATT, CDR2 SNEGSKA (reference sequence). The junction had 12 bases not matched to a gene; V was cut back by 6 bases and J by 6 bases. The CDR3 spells CSASGAGERDTQYF. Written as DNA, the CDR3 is TGCAGTGCCAGCGGGGCGGGAGAGAGGGATACGCAGTATTTT.

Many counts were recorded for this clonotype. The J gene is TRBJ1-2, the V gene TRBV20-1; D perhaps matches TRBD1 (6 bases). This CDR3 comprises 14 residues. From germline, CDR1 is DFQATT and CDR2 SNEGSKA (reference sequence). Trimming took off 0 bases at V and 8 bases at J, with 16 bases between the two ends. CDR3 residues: CSARDGGGLGGYTF. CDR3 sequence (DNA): TGCAGTGCTAGAGATGGGGGGGGGCTAGGCGGCTACACCTTC.

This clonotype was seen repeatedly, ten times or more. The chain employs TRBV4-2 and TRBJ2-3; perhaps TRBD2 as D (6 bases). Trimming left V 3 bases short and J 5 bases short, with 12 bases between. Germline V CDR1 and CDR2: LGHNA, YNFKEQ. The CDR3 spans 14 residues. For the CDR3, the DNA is TGTGCCAGCAGCCACGGGAGAAGCCAAGATACGCAGTATTTT. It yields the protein CASSHGRSQDTQYF.

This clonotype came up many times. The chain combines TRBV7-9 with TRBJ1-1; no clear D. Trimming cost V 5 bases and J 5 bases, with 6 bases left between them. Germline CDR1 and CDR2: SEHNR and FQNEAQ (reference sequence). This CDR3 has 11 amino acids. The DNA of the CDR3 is TGTGCCAGCAGCCCTCTTACTGAAGCTTTCTTT. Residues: CASSPLTEAFF.

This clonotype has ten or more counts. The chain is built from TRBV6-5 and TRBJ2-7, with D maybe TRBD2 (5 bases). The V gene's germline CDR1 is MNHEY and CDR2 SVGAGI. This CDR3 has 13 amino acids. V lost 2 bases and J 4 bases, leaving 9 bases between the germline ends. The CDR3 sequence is CASSYRSGYEQYF. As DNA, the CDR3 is TGTGCCAGCAGTTACAGGTCGGGGTACGAGCAGTACTTC.

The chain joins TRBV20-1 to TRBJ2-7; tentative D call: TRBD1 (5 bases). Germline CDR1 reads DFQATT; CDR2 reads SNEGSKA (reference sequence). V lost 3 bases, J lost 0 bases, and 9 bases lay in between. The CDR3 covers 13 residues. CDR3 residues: CSASRASSYEQYF. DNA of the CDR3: TGCAGTGCTAGCAGGGCGAGCTCCTACGAGCAGTACTTC.

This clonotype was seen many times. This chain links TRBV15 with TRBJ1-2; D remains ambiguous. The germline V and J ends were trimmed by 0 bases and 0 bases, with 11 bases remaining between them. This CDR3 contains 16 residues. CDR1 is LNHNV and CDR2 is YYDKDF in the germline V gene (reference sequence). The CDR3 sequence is CATSRDRLEANYGYTF. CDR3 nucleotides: TGTGCCACCAGCAGAGATAGGCTGGAAGCTAACTATGGCTACACCTTC.